The present TCR beta chain was sequenced within a study of cytomegalovirus exposure and HLA in healthy donors. Study-wide findings and caveats: Earlier analysis found most TCR beta V segments productive about 87% or about 30% of the time. What a later analysis reportedly showed was that an Asian-associated ancestry cluster had fewer N-insertions than the roughly 700-donor mean.

Primers for the PCR totalled 60 Vbeta and 13 Jbeta. Authors' processing steps: In a later analysis, of about 80 million unique beta chains, about 10 million appeared in at least two donors. Using immunoSEQ multiplex PCR, the repertoire was profiled, and TCRdb retains in-frame clones only, with some absent. The V and J calls and clone size were taken over from that table, and D and trimming were inferred from the DNA. The sample carries around 140,000 clones, 75% to 90% recorded once. Per germline, CDR1 MDHEN and CDR2 SYDVKM. Trimming cost V 4 bases and J 0 bases, with 7 bases left between them. The CDR3 has 14 amino acids. At the time of sampling, donors were nominally healthy, though unrecorded immune exposures were likely. A word on this clone: Its antigen is undetermined.

The source of this sequence is a man aged 40-55 years in good health and CMV-seronegative. Sequenced sample: PBMCs. The chain employs TRBV28 and TRBJ1-3, with D possibly TRBD1 on 6 matching bases. The CDR3 sequence is CASSYRDSGNTIYF. DNA of the CDR3: TGTGCCAGCAGTTACAGGGACTCTGGAAACACCATATATTTT. The complete variable domain, with remaining parts taken from reference TRBV28 and TRBJ1-3, reads DVKVTQSSRYLVKRTGEKVFLECVQDMDHENMFWYRQDPGLGLRLIYFSYDVKMKEKGDIPEGYSVSREKKERFSLILESASTNQTSMYLCASSYRDSGNTIYFGEGSWLTVV.